Listed below are T cell receptor beta chains from one sample, sequenced in a study of blood T cell repertoires in COVID-19. Clones were read by immunoSEQ multiplex PCR, and TCRdb kept only the in-frame ones, dropping some. The data contain more than 200,000 clones, roughly 80% of them singletons. Sequences were obtained from peripheral blood. These receptors came from a woman over 75 with acute or convalescent COVID-19. Both conserved end residues are part of each CDR3. D genes are given only for firm matches. Size values are once, few and many counts, or a class for expanded clones, and some rows have none.

TRBJ1-3	13	.	.	TRBV2	TGTGCCAGCAGTGAACAGTCTGGAAACACCATATATTTT	CASSEQSGNTIYF
TRBJ2-3	16	TRBD2	.	TRBV13	TGTGCCAGCAGCCCACAACTAGCGGGGAAAGGAGATACGCAGTATTTT	CASSPQLAGKGDTQYF
TRBJ1-1	15	.	.	TRBV4-1	TGCGCCAGCAGCCACCCGGGGGGTTTGAACACTGAAGCTTTCTTT	CASSHPGGLNTEAFF
TRBJ2-2	12	.	.	TRBV12-3/TRBV12-4	TGTGCCAGCAACTCTAGCCCCGGGGAGCTGTTTTTT	CASNSSPGELFF
TRBJ1-2	16	.	.	TRBV11-2	TGTGCCAGCAGCTTACACTTGGGAGGGTCTGGCTATGGCTACACCTTC	CASSLHLGGSGYGYTF
TRBJ1-1	14	TRBD1	.	TRBV6-5	TGTGCCAGCACCCGACAGGGGGCGGGCACTGAAGCTTTCTTT	CASTRQGAGTEAFF
TRBJ2-7	12	.	.	TRBV19	TGTGCCAGTAGTATAGGGTACGGCGAGCAGTACTTC	CASSIGYGEQYF
TRBJ2-2	16	.	.	TRBV24-1	TGTGCCACCAGTGACCCCGGGGGTTTGGGAGCCGGGGAGCTGTTTTTT	CATSDPGGLGAGELFF
TRBJ2-1	13	.	.	TRBV6-5	TGTGCCAGCAGTACCCCGGGACTCAATGAGCAGTTCTTC	CASSTPGLNEQFF
TRBJ1-3	15	.	.	TRBV2	TGTGCCAGCAGTGATACAGGGAGCTCTGGAAACACCATATATTTT	CASSDTGSSGNTIYF
TRBJ1-4	15	.	.	TRBV5-8	TGTGCCAGCAGCCGCGGGGAAGGGCCCGAAGAAAAACTGTTTTTT	CASSRGEGPEEKLFF
TRBJ2-5	15	TRBD1	.	TRBV18	TGTGCCAGCTCACCATTGAGGGGGCAGTGGGAGACCCAGTACTTC	CASSPLRGQWETQYF
TRBJ2-6	17	TRBD1	.	TRBV2	TGTGCCAGCAGTCGGACAGGGCTTAGCTCTGGGGCCAACGTCCTGACTTTC	CASSRTGLSSGANVLTF
TRBJ1-4	15	TRBD1	.	TRBV5-6	TGTGCCAGCAGCTTGCCCGGGACAGGGGCAGAAAAACTGTTTTTT	CASSLPGTGAEKLFF
TRBJ2-1	13	.	once	TRBV27	TGTGCCAGCAGTTCCAGGGCCTACAATGAGCAGTTCTTC	CASSSRAYNEQFF
TRBJ1-4	16	.	.	TRBV25-1	TGTGCCAGCAGTGATTCGGGGGGGGCGACTAATGAAAAACTGTTTTTT	CASSDSGGATNEKLFF
TRBJ1-1	17	.	.	TRBV21-1	TGTGCCAGCAGCAAAGCGCTTTGGGAGGTGAGGGACACTGAAGCTTTCTTT	CASSKALWEVRDTEAFF
TRBJ2-7	15	TRBD1	.	TRBV4-3	TGCGCCAGCAGCCAAGGGACAGGGAGCTCCTACGAGCAGTACTTC	CASSQGTGSSYEQYF
TRBJ2-5	13	TRBD2	few	TRBV11-3	TGTGCCAGCAAGGGACTAGCGGGGGAGACCCAGTACTTC	CASKGLAGETQYF
TRBJ1-2	13	.	.	TRBV6-5	TGTGCCAGCAGTTACGGGCGTCTCGATGGCTACACCTTC	CASSYGRLDGYTF
TRBJ1-1	15	.	.	TRBV27	TGTGCCAGCAGTACCAAGGGGACACTGAACACTGAAGCTTTCTTT	CASSTKGTLNTEAFF
TRBJ2-3	14	.	.	TRBV5-6	TGTGCCAGCAGCTCACTAGGCCAAGAAGATACGCAGTATTTT	CASSSLGQEDTQYF
TRBJ1-2	14	.	.	TRBV2	TGTGCCAGCAGTCTTTGGACAGACCCCTATGGCTACACCTTC	CASSLWTDPYGYTF
TRBJ1-6	15	.	.	TRBV25-1	TGTGCCAGCAGTGTTGGGAGCTCCTATAATTCACCCCTCCACTTT	CASSVGSSYNSPLHF
TRBJ1-2	16	TRBD1	.	TRBV5-8	TGTGCCAGCAGCCGCTGGACAGGGGGCTTAGGGTATGGCTACACCTTC	CASSRWTGGLGYGYTF
TRBJ1-1	15	.	.	TRBV4-2	TGTGCCAGCAGCCAAGATATCAGGTCCGGCACTGAAGCTTTCTTT	CASSQDIRSGTEAFF
TRBJ1-1	14	.	few	TRBV5-1	TGCGCCAGCAGCGCCGGGACTACGAACACTGAAGCTTTCTTT	CASSAGTTNTEAFF
TRBJ2-1	15	.	few	TRBV11-2	TGTGCCAGCAGCCCTCAGGGATTCGCCTACAATGAGCAGTTCTTC	CASSPQGFAYNEQFF
TRBJ1-1	13	.	.	TRBV10-1	TGCGCCAGCAGCCCCGTAGCGGGCACTGAAGCTTTCTTT	CASSPVAGTEAFF
TRBJ2-7	13	TRBD1	.	TRBV25-1	TGTGCCAGCAGTCCGGACAGGGCATCCGGGCAGTACTTC	CASSPDRASGQYF
TRBJ2-3	16	TRBD2	.	TRBV7-3	TGTGCCAGCAGCTCATCTAGCGGGAGTTCGACAGATACGCAGTATTTT	CASSSSSGSSTDTQYF
TRBJ2-1	16	TRBD2	once	TRBV18	TGTGCCAGCTCACCGCCGGGACTAGCGGGAGGGAATGAGCAGTTCTTC	CASSPPGLAGGNEQFF
TRBJ2-7	13	.	.	TRBV11-2	TGTGCCAGCAGCTTTGGACTAAGCACCGAGCAGTACTTC	CASSFGLSTEQYF
TRBJ2-3	15	TRBD2	.	TRBV7-2	TGTGCCAGCAGCTTTAGCGGGGGGGCCACAGATACGCAGTATTTT	CASSFSGGATDTQYF
TRBJ2-7	15	TRBD1	.	TRBV5-1	TGCGCCAGCAGCTGGGGACAGGGGGGAACCTACGAGCAGTACTTC	CASSWGQGGTYEQYF
TRBJ1-4	14	.	.	TRBV15	TGTGCCACCAGCAGAGTCAGTCTTAATGAAAAACTGTTTTTT	CATSRVSLNEKLFF
TRBJ2-1	15	TRBD1	.	TRBV4-1	TGCGCCAGCAGCTCCGGGACAGGGGGCTACAATGAGCAGTTCTTC	CASSSGTGGYNEQFF
TRBJ1-4	15	.	few	TRBV2	TGTGCCAGCCGATTCTTCGGGATTGCTAATGAAAAACTGTTTTTT	CASRFFGIANEKLFF
TRBJ2-7	15	.	many	TRBV3-1/TRBV3-2	TGTGCCAGCAGCCAAGAACCGGGACAAGACTACGAGCAGTACTTC	CASSQEPGQDYEQYF
TRBJ2-3	15	.	.	TRBV6-2/TRBV6-3	TGTGCCAGCAGCCGTGAGGGAGCTAGCACAGATACGCAGTATTTT	CASSREGASTDTQYF
TRBJ2-3	16	.	.	TRBV5-4	TGTGCCAGCAGCTTGGATTTGGACAGCGGCACAGATACGCAGTATTTT	CASSLDLDSGTDTQYF
TRBJ1-1	14	.	.	TRBV27	TGTGCCAGCAGTTTATCGATCGCGGGGAGTGAAGCTTTCTTT	CASSLSIAGSEAFF
TRBJ1-1	11	.	.	TRBV19	TGTGCCAGTAGTATGGGAGGTGAAGCTTTCTTT	CASSMGGEAFF
TRBJ2-7	14	.	.	TRBV7-2	TGTGCCAGCAGCATCCTTAGCGGACCTTACGAGCAGTACTTC	CASSILSGPYEQYF
TRBJ2-2	15	TRBD2	.	TRBV5-1	TGCGCCAGCAGCTTAAGCGGGATTCCCGCCGGGGAGCTGTTTTTT	CASSLSGIPAGELFF